This entry describes one TCR beta chain. Its cognate antigen is unknown. Only in-frame clones appear in the TCRdb table, and some are missing; sequencing was by immunoSEQ multiplex PCR. The table records about 100,000 clones, approximately 78% of them present only once. This CDR3 contains 13 residues. Trimming stripped 0 bases from V and 8 bases from J, with 5 bases between. Germline-derived CDR1 and CDR2 are SGHAT and FQNNGV. This specimen belongs to a study of T cell clones after liver transplantation. The wider study: Liver transplant recipients had immunosuppression withdrawal attempted within 2 years. Whole-study findings and limits: Post-transplant, graft-donor-reactive CD4 TCRbeta sequences in blood dropped significantly in most of the 8 subjects.

This rearrangement joins TRBV11-2 to TRBJ1-6; D ambiguous. The sample here was CD4+ T cells from blood, taken before liver transplant. The sequence was collected from a human donor who received a liver transplant. The CDR3 here is CASSLDRDSPLHF. The CDR3 DNA reads as TGTGCCAGCAGCTTAGATCGAGATTCACCCCTCCACTTT. Filled out from reference TRBV11-2 and TRBJ1-6, the complete variable domain reads EAGVAQSPRYKIIEKRQSVAFWCNPISGHATLYWYQQILGQGPKLLIQFQNNGVVDDSQLPKDRFSAERLKGVDSTLKIQPAKLEDSAVYLCASSLDRDSPLHFGNGTRLTVT.